This TCR beta chain was documented in a study of blood T cell repertoires in COVID-19. Study background: The United States, Italy and Spain provided the acute and convalescent COVID-19 samples. In each case, the material was cDNA or gDNA derived from T cells, B-cell-depleted T cells, or PBMCs.

Germline V CDR1 and CDR2: SGHVS, FNYEAQ. With V trimmed by 5 bases and J by 7 bases, 11 bases remained unmatched. The CDR3 has 16 residues. Source study methods: Reference gene primer amplification yielded estimated nucleated cell counts. Sequencing was performed with immunoSEQ multiplex PCR; in TCRdb, only in-frame clones are kept and a portion is missing. V, J and clone size are taken as reported in that table, and D and trimming were inferred from the DNA itself. The table has around 66,000 clones, roughly 77% seen once; the top ten hold 8.5% to 10%. This clonotype was obtained from a human donor in a cohort sampled during active COVID-19. The chain has TRBV7-6 and TRBJ1-4; TRBD1 agrees at 9 bases. Sequencing was carried out using peripheral blood. The CDR3, as DNA: TGTGCCAGCAGCCGGGGACAGGGTATCACAGGTGAAAAACTGTTTTTT. Translated: CASSRGQGITGEKLFF.